The rows below give T cell receptor beta chains drawn from one sample of a study of cytomegalovirus exposure and HLA in healthy donors. Only in-frame clones appear in the TCRdb table, and some are missing; sequencing was by immunoSEQ multiplex PCR. The sample lists roughly 160,000 clones, roughly two thirds occurring once. Sequenced sample: PBMCs. The receptors were gathered from a woman aged 30 to 39 in good health and CMV-seronegative. Each CDR3 is given with its conserved first and last residue. The D gene is left open where the match is weak. Rows may omit the clone size; those that give it use once, few, many or a size class.

>TRBV7-9|TRBJ2-7|NA|NA
CASSSTSSYEQYF
TGTGCCAGCAGCTCCACATCTAGCTACGAGCAGTACTTC
>TRBV28|TRBJ2-4|TRBD1|NA
CASSTRDRIAKNIQYF
TGTGCCAGCAGTACCCGGGACAGGATAGCCAAAAACATTCAGTACTTC
>TRBV5-4|TRBJ2-2|NA|NA
CASSLWSGILTFTGELFF
TGTGCCAGCAGCTTGTGGTCGGGGATTTTAACATTCACCGGGGAGCTGTTTTTT
>TRBV7-6|TRBJ1-2|NA|few
CASSLEATSPQIYGYTF
TGTGCCAGCAGCTTAGAAGCGACGAGTCCACAAATCTATGGCTACACCTTC
>TRBV7-9|TRBJ1-1|NA|few
CASKGATITEAFF
TGTGCCAGCAAGGGAGCGACGATTACTGAAGCTTTCTTT
>TRBV27|TRBJ2-5|NA|NA
CASRSDRGAQYF
TGTGCCAGCAGGTCGGACAGAGGGGCCCAGTACTTC
>TRBV6-1|TRBJ2-7|NA|NA
CASSEAEGPYEQYF
TGTGCCAGCAGTGAAGCGGAGGGGCCCTACGAGCAGTACTTC
>TRBV15|TRBJ2-1|TRBD2|NA
CATSRVGTSGLQGYNEQFF
TGTGCCACCAGCAGAGTAGGGACTAGCGGGCTTCAGGGGTACAATGAGCAGTTCTTC
>TRBV6-5|TRBJ2-1|TRBD2|NA
CASSSRGLGSWNEQFF
TGTGCCAGCAGTTCTCGTGGACTAGGGAGTTGGAATGAGCAGTTCTTC
>TRBV2|TRBJ1-4|NA|NA
CASREIREANEKLFF
TGTGCCAGCAGGGAAATCAGGGAAGCTAATGAAAAACTGTTTTTT
>TRBV4-1|TRBJ2-7|TRBD1|once
CASSHPSRDRSYEQYF
TGCGCCAGCAGCCATCCATCCCGGGACAGATCCTACGAGCAGTACTTC
>TRBV7-9|TRBJ2-1|TRBD2|once
CASSLGLAGLYNEQFF
TGTGCCAGCAGCCTAGGACTAGCGGGACTGTACAATGAGCAGTTCTTC
>TRBV6-5|TRBJ1-3|NA|NA
CASSYTDSYSGNTIYF
TGTGCCAGCAGTTACACTGACAGCTACTCTGGAAACACCATATATTTT
>TRBV27|TRBJ1-5|TRBD1|once
CASSSDRRDQPQHF
TGTGCCAGCAGTTCGGACAGGAGGGATCAGCCCCAGCATTTT
>TRBV28|TRBJ2-3|NA|NA
CASPPPGGGPDTQYF
TGTGCCAGCCCCCCACCCGGAGGTGGCCCAGATACGCAGTATTTT
>TRBV30|TRBJ1-1|NA|NA
CAWARNYEAFF
TGTGCCTGGGCCCGAAACTATGAAGCTTTCTTT
>TRBV7-2|TRBJ2-2|NA|NA
CASRRTVLGSGELFF
TGTGCCAGCAGGAGGACAGTTCTCGGATCCGGGGAGCTGTTTTTT
>TRBV6-1|TRBJ1-5|NA|NA
CASSELAGLRPQHF
TGTGCCAGCAGTGAATTGGCAGGTTTGAGGCCCCAGCATTTT
>TRBV28|TRBJ2-1|NA|few
CASSHAGFNEQFF
TGTGCCAGCAGCCACGCAGGATTCAATGAGCAGTTCTTC
>TRBV9|TRBJ2-5|TRBD1|NA
CASSFGQVETQYF
TGTGCCAGCAGCTTCGGACAGGTTGAGACCCAGTACTTC
>TRBV6-1|TRBJ1-1|NA|NA
CASRSAGYNEAFF
TGTGCCAGCAGATCAGCAGGGTATAATGAAGCTTTCTTT
>TRBV19|TRBJ2-7|TRBD1|NA
CASSTGQGPYEQYF
TGTGCCAGTAGTACGGGACAGGGGCCCTACGAGCAGTACTTC
>TRBV11-2|TRBJ2-1|NA|once
CASSFTASASSYNEQFF
TGTGCCAGCAGCTTCACTGCTAGCGCTAGCTCCTACAATGAGCAGTTCTTC
>TRBV4-2|TRBJ2-1|TRBD2|NA
CASSQVGGLAAYNEQFF
TGTGCCAGCAGCCAAGTCGGTGGCCTAGCGGCCTACAATGAGCAGTTCTTC
>TRBV5-6|TRBJ2-1|TRBD2|NA
CASYLAGVQFF
TGTGCCAGCTACCTGGCGGGGGTTCAGTTCTTC
>TRBV11-1|TRBJ1-1|NA|NA
CASSPTRTEAFF
TGTGCCAGCAGCCCGACGCGGACTGAAGCTTTCTTT
>TRBV7-2|TRBJ1-5|NA|NA
CASSLGRGDQPQHF
TGTGCCAGCAGCTTAGGCAGGGGCGATCAGCCCCAGCATTTT
>TRBV28|TRBJ2-3|TRBD2|NA
CASSLYRRGGTDTQYF
TGTGCCAGCAGTTTGTATCGGCGGGGGGGAACAGATACGCAGTATTTT
>TRBV15|TRBJ1-1|NA|NA
CATSSGRTGAWNTEAFF
TGTGCCACCAGCAGCGGGAGGACTGGCGCCTGGAACACTGAAGCTTTCTTT
>TRBV29-1|TRBJ2-7|NA|NA
CSISGPSSYEQYF
TGCAGCATTTCAGGGCCCAGCTCCTACGAGCAGTACTTC
>TRBV6-5|TRBJ1-5|NA|NA
CASRRGFSNQPQHF
TGTGCCAGCAGACGGGGGTTTAGCAATCAGCCCCAGCATTTT
>TRBV28|TRBJ2-7|TRBD2|NA
CASSDPGTSGPGSYEQYF
TGTGCCAGCAGTGACCCGGGGACTAGCGGGCCGGGCTCCTACGAGCAGTACTTC
>TRBV5-5|TRBJ2-7|TRBD1|NA
CASSLGTGLYEQYF
TGTGCCAGCAGCTTAGGGACAGGTTTGTACGAGCAGTACTTC
>TRBV6-5|TRBJ2-6|NA|few
CASSYRVGAGANVLTF
TGTGCCAGCAGTTACCGAGTGGGAGCTGGGGCCAACGTCCTGACTTTC
>TRBV5-1|TRBJ2-3|NA|few
CASTSLGSGGTDTQYF
TGCGCCAGCACCTCCCTGGGTAGCGGAGGCACAGATACGCAGTATTTT
>TRBV5-6|TRBJ2-1|TRBD2|NA
CASSPRASGGPYNEQFF
TGTGCCAGCAGCCCCCGAGCCAGCGGGGGTCCTTACAATGAGCAGTTCTTC
>TRBV5-1|TRBJ2-3|NA|NA
CASSLEVRTYTDTQYF
TGCGCCAGCAGCTTGGAGGTGAGGACTTACACAGATACGCAGTATTTT
>TRBV6-1|TRBJ2-7|NA|NA
CASSEDRSWYEQYF
TGTGCCAGCAGTGAAGATCGGAGTTGGTACGAGCAGTACTTC
>TRBV7-8|TRBJ2-3|NA|once
CASSFRERATSTDTQYF
TGTGCCAGCAGCTTCAGGGAACGGGCAACTTCCACAGATACGCAGTATTTT
>TRBV19|TRBJ2-1|TRBD1|NA
CASSINRGSYNEQFF
TGTGCCAGTAGTATAAACAGGGGCTCCTACAATGAGCAGTTCTTC